This entry describes one T cell receptor (beta chain). This clone was observed a handful of times. Its specific antigen is unknown. No much larger clonotype is one base removed from it; base qualities were not supplied. This sample is drawn from a study of blood T cell repertoires in COVID-19 (dated by TCRdb to 2018 to 2020). For context, the study as a whole: Collaborator samples came from the United States, Italy and Spain and covered acute and convalescent phases of COVID-19. Where available, HLA class I and class II types were obtained from metadata supplied by the sample provider rather than from assay-based typing. The material from the prospective study consisted of cDNA or gDNA derived from T cells, B-cell-depleted T cells, or PBMCs. The dataset comprised deeply sampled blood TCRbeta repertoires from subjects exposed to, actively infected with, or recovered from COVID-19. Sample metadata almost always included a de-identified subject ID, COVID-19 status, age in years and sex. A freely available public database, intended as a resource for researchers studying the immune response to SARS-CoV-2, is where the repertoires were released. Samples came from the ongoing ImmuneRACE study (first 160 participants) plus 1,254 subjects from 6 global collaborators.

Enrolling through a virtual design, the prospective study's participants ranged in age from roughly 18 to 100 years and lived across some 22 United States geographic areas. To assign participants to cohorts, the prospective study relied on clinical history that participants themselves reported in a screening survey and a study questionnaire. ImmuneRACE Cohort 3 recovered participants were defined by two consecutive negative NP/OP PCR tests, healthcare professional clearance, or symptom resolution. Mobile phlebotomists in the prospective study collected whole blood, serum and a nasopharyngeal or oropharyngeal swab from every participant. Prospective study participants could optionally give additional blood draws and questionnaires over a roughly 2-month period. Before DNA extraction, prospective study blood samples were shipped either frozen or at room temperature. The immunoSEQ Assay, a bias-controlled multiplex PCR, was used to amplify TCRbeta CDR3 regions from genomic DNA. In the authors' own workflow: Nucleated cell counts per sample were estimated from amplification of reference gene primers within the assay. Sequence reads were collapsed and filtered to measure the absolute abundance of every unique TCRbeta CDR3 rearrangement. For each sample, productive Simpson clonality was calculated by taking the square root of Simpson's diversity index across productive rearrangements. This immuneACCESS table, as held by TCRdb, lists in-frame sequences with V and J called but not all clones. Of the missing ones, under half trace to an unresolved V gene in checked studies; the others have no known cause. The D gene and trimming were derived from the DNA, and the V and J assignments and clone size from that table. Counted in this sample were approximately 300,000 clones; 80% to 90% of them appeared once. The ten largest clones represent roughly 4% of the sample.

The CDR3 measures 13 amino acids from cysteine to phenylalanine. Left in the record is the CDR3 DNA by itself, 39 bases read in frame from the first base. V gives up 5 bases and J gives up 7 bases, and the segment between their germline ends measures 14 bases. Looking up the germline V gene yields CDR1 SGHVS and CDR2 FQNEAQ. Overall study outcomes, separate from this receptor: Clinical and demographic metadata were provided uncurated, with the amount varying by source and participant.

This TCR came from a woman aged 30 to 39 who had recovered from COVID-19. The chain employs TRBV7-8 and TRBJ1-1; there is no confident call for the D gene. The material sequenced was PBMCs or T cells enriched from blood (not recorded which). The CDR3 region: CASSVAVAREAFF. The nucleotide sequence is TGTGCCAGCAGCGTTGCTGTGGCTCGTGAAGCTTTCTTT.